One and the same sample provided the 12 T cell receptor beta chains below, sequenced in a study of shared clonotypes between healthy human individuals. The data were produced by immunoSEQ multiplex PCR, yet TCRdb's version contains in-frame clones alone and is incomplete. The repertoire holds millions of clones, with 85% to 95% as singletons. Naive CD8 cells lacked CD45RO, underwent positive selection for CCR7 and left out terminally differentiated effector memory CD45RA+ cells. Sequenced material: naive CD8+ T cells sorted from blood. The receptors here all came from a man between 18 and 35 years old in good health.

This chain links TRBV12-1 with TRBJ2-7. TRBV12-1 is marked as a pseudogene. There are 13 residues in the CDR3. Here the CDR3 DNA reads TGTGCCAGGGCAAACTCGGGACCCTACGAGCAGTACTTC. Encoded protein: CARANSGPYEQYF.

A remark on this clone: Other DNA sequences within the sample encode an identical CDR3. The rearrangement uses TRBV28 and TRBJ2-7; TRBD2 might be the D (6 bases). CDR3 size: 15 residues. Germline V lookup: CDR1 MDHEN, CDR2 SYDVKM. Trimming pared 6 bases from V and 0 bases from J, leaving 15 bases between. The CDR3 region has the DNA TGTGCCAGCAGCTTAGGGCGGGGCAACTCCTACGAGCAGTACTTC. Amino acids: CASSLGRGNSYEQYF.

For this clone: Other DNA sequences within the sample encode an identical CDR3. The rearrangement joins TRBV4-1 to TRBJ2-7; D not resolved. The V gene's germline CDR1 is MGHRA and CDR2 YSYEKL. The CDR3 length is 13 residues. V lost 0 bases, J lost 3 bases, and 6 bases lay in between. The CDR3 sequence is CASSQERGYEQYF. CDR3 in DNA: TGCGCCAGCAGCCAAGAGCGCGGCTACGAGCAGTACTTC.

V gene TRBV30 combines with J gene TRBJ2-7, with 10 bases lining up with TRBD1. CDR1 and CDR2 (germline): GTSNPN, SVGIG (reference sequence). The V segment lost 4 bases and the J segment 7 bases; nucleotides outside the gene matches: 10. The CDR3 is 14 residues long. The CDR3: CAWTRTGGSWEQYF. CDR3 nucleotides: TGTGCCTGGACCCGGACAGGGGGTTCTTGGGAGCAGTACTTC.

This chain uses TRBV7-9 with TRBJ2-7; 10 nucleotides match TRBD1. The germline V gene encodes CDR1 SEHNR and CDR2 FQNEAQ (reference sequence). CDR3 length: 14 amino acids. V gave up 5 bases and J gave up 5 bases; unmatched junction bases: 6. The CDR3 DNA reads TGTGCCAGCAGCGAGACCGGGACAGGGGACGAGCAGTACTTC. This sequence encodes CASSETGTGDEQYF. Together with reference TRBV7-9 and TRBJ2-7, the CDR3 gives the full variable domain: DTGVSQNPRHKITKRGQNVTFRCDPISEHNRLYWYRQTLGQGPEFLTYFQNEAQLEKSRLLSDRFSAERPKGSFSTLEIQRTEQGDSAMYLCASSETGTGDEQYFGPGTRLTVT.

The chain recombines TRBV19 with TRBJ2-7, with a weak D call TRBD1 (6 bases). V dropped 6 bases and J dropped 3 bases, with 15 bases sitting between them. The CDR3 runs to 14 residues. From germline, CDR1 is LNHDA and CDR2 SQIVND (reference sequence). This chain's CDR3 is CASSPGQIFYEQYF. CDR3 coding DNA: TGTGCCAGTAGCCCTGGACAGATTTTCTACGAGCAGTACTTC.

V gene TRBV11-2 combines with J gene TRBJ1-3, with D maybe TRBD1 (5 bases). Germline CDR1 reads SGHAT; CDR2 reads FQNNGV. V shed 4 bases and J shed 2 bases, with 6 bases lying between them. CDR3 length equals 13 residues. The CDR3 DNA reads as TGTGCCAGCAGCTCGGGACCTGGAAACACCATATATTTT. Translating it yields CASSSGPGNTIYF.

The J gene is TRBJ2-7, the V gene TRBV19, with a tentative D call TRBD2 (6 bases). The V gene lost 8 bases and the J gene lost 4 bases, with 21 bases spanning the gap. Germline V lookup: CDR1 LNHDA, CDR2 SQIVND (reference sequence). This CDR3 region has 15 residues. As DNA, the CDR3 is TGTGCCAGTTCGCCGCGGGACGGAGGTCCGTACGAGCAGTACTTC. This translates into CASSPRDGGPYEQYF.

This clone has only a few counts. Written as DNA, the CDR3 is TGTGCCAGCAGCCAAGATGAAAAACTGTTTTTT. Its protein product is CASSQDEKLFF. The rearrangement uses TRBV14 and TRBJ1-4; no reliable D call. The CDR3 runs 11 residues. Trimming cost V 0 bases and J 7 bases, with 0 bases left between them. Looked up from germline, CDR1 is SGHDN and CDR2 is FVKESK.

The rearrangement joins TRBV11-3 to TRBJ1-4; D is ambiguous. V lost 6 bases and J lost 5, with 10 bases in between. Germline-derived CDR1 and CDR2 are SGHNT and YENEEA. This CDR3 has 13 amino acids. CDR3 in DNA: TGTGCCAGCAGTCGTACGGCGAATGAAAAACTGTTTTTT. Protein: CASSRTANEKLFF.

The chain carries TRBV5-6 and TRBJ2-7; D remains unclear. The V end lost 5 bases, the J end lost 3 bases, and 12 bases lay between the germline ends. In germline, CDR1 is SGHDT, CDR2 YYEEEE. The CDR3 runs to 13 residues. CDR3 amino acids: CASSAGTGYEQYF. In DNA, the CDR3 is TGTGCCAGCAGTGCAGGTACCGGCTACGAGCAGTACTTC.

The chain joins TRBV14 to TRBJ1-2; possibly TRBD1 for D (5 bases). This CDR3 has 14 amino acids. V was pared by 1 base and J by 4 bases, with 10 bases between. Germline V gene sequence: CDR1 SGHDN, CDR2 FVKESK. The chain's CDR3 is CASSQGGATYGYTF. The CDR3 region has the DNA TGTGCCAGCAGCCAAGGGGGCGCTACCTATGGCTACACCTTC. The full variable domain, its missing parts supplied by reference TRBV14 and TRBJ1-2, is EAGVTQFPSHSVIEKGQTVTLRCDPISGHDNLYWYRRVMGKEIKFLLHFVKESKQDESGMPNNRFLAERTGGTYSTLKVQPAELEDSGVYFCASSQGGATYGYTFGSGTRLTVV.